This T cell receptor (beta chain) was found in a study of vaccination effects on CD4 cells after COVID-19 (dated by TCRdb to about 2022). General notes on the study: Post-vaccine samples across the study were collected a median of 72 days after the second dose, with a range of 14 to 241. The study compared SARS-CoV-2 spike-specific CD4+ TCR repertoires before and after mRNA vaccination in COVID-19 convalescent patients and infection-naive vaccine recipients. Cultures from other donors in the study were sequenced using the Oncomine TCR Beta short-read assay on an Illumina iSeq 100. The full study included some eleven COVID-19 convalescent patients and several SARS-CoV-2-naive healthy vaccine recipients.

To identify antigen-specific CD4+ T cell clonotypes by their expansion, the ViraFEST assay first stimulated PBMC with viral peptide pools and then applied TCR sequencing. After less than eleven days of culture, CD4+ T cells were isolated with the EasySep CD4+ T cell isolation kit. Participants received two doses of either the BNT162b2 or the mRNA-1273 mRNA SARS-CoV-2 vaccine. None of the healthy vaccine recipients had a prior SARS-CoV-2 infection, which was confirmed by nucleocapsid antibody tests that came back negative both before and after vaccination. Some 2 million PBMC per well were cultured in IMDM with around 5% human AB serum, around 10 IU/ml IL-2 and gentamicin, plus 10 ug/ml peptides. Half of the culture medium was replaced with fresh IL-2-containing medium on days 3 and 7. Each peptide stimulation condition was cultured in triplicate wells unless otherwise noted. Using Ficoll-Paque Plus gradient centrifugation, PBMC were separated from whole blood and then either used fresh or cryopreserved at -140C. The spike proteins of SARS-CoV-2 and of the common cold coronaviruses HCoV-NL63, HCoV-OC43 and HCoV-229E were spanned by overlapping peptide pools. The QIAamp micro DNA kit was used to extract genomic DNA from the cultured CD4+ T cells.

Summary of the overall study and its limitations: Clones induced by infection and clones induced by vaccination both contracted markedly at late timepoints after vaccination, which fits with T cell responses waning over time. Among healthy vaccine recipients, nearly all vaccine-induced clones were SARS-CoV-2 mono-reactive, and just 1 of 255 was cross-reactive with common cold coronaviruses. The study was limited by a small number of convalescent patients and lacked early post-infection timepoints.

Receptors were amplified or captured by the immunoSEQ multiplex PCR assay. TCR beta CDR3 sequencing was performed on DNA from the cultured, isolated CD4+ T cells. Per the authors' processing: Non-productive TCR sequences were removed, reads were trimmed to the CDR3 region, and CDR3s of at least 7 amino acids were retained. Antigen-specific clonotypes were identified with the MANAFEST web app by comparing expansion in peptide wells against reference cultures. For clones to be considered positive, expansion at FDR<0.05 versus reference and all other wells, an odds ratio above 5, and a frequency above 0.1% in two replicate wells were required. Clonotypes significantly expanded in SARS-CoV-2 spike wells and in at least one common cold coronavirus spike condition were defined as cross-reactive. Levenshtein distance calculated with the stringdist R package was used to assess CDR3 similarity, and unrooted trees were constructed with ape in R 3.6.1. TCRdb holds this immuneACCESS table with in-frame rearrangements only. Some clones are missing; in checked studies, unresolved V genes explain under half, and the rest has no known cause. The D gene and trimming were derived from the DNA, and the V and J assignments and clone size from that table. For this sample there are tens of thousands of clones; about 80% appear just once. The leading ten clones occupy 1.2% of the sample.

Comments on this clone: Its antigen has not been determined. No base-level quality is on record; no much larger clone is a single base apart.

The germline V gene (reference sequence) specifies LNHDA as CDR1 and SQIVND as CDR2. V loses 7 bases, J loses 4 bases, and the germline ends lie 17 bases apart. The CDR3, cysteine through phenylalanine, is 15 amino acids long. Only the CDR3 portion is preserved as DNA: 45 bases, with reading frame beginning at the first base. The V gene is TRBV19 and the J gene is TRBJ2-1; TRBD2 is possibly the D segment (7 matching bases). The TCR sequence derives from a human donor who received a COVID-19 vaccine. Sequences were derived from CD4+ T cells from PBMCs cultured with HCoV-229E spike peptides, sampled after COVID-19 vaccination. Sample cell subset or site, as interpreted from the label and publication: HCoV-229E spike overlapping peptide pool stimulation. CDR3 reads: CASTRGGGGYNEQFF. The DNA is as follows: TGTGCCAGTACCAGGGGTGGCGGGGGTTACAATGAGCAGTTCTTC.